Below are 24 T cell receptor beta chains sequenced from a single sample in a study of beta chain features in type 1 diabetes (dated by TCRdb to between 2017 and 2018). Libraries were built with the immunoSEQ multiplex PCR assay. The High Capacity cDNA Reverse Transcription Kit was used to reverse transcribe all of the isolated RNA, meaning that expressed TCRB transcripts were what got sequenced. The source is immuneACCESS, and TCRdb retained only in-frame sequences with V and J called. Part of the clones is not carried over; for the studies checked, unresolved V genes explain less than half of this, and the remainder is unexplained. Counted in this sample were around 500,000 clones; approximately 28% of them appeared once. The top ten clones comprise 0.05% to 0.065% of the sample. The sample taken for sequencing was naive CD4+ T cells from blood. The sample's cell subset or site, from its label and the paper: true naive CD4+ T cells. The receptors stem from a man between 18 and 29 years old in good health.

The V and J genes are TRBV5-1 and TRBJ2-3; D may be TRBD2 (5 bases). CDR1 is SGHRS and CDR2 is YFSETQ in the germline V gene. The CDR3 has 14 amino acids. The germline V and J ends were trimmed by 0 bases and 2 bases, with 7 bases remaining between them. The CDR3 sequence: CASSLEDYTDTQYF. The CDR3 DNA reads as TGCGCCAGCAGCTTGGAAGACTACACAGATACGCAGTATTTT.

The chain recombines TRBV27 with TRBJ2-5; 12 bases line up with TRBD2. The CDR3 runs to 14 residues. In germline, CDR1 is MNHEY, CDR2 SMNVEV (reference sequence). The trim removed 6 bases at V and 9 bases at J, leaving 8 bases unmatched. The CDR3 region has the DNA TGTGCCAGCAGCCGTACTAGCGGGAGGTTCTCCCAGTACTTC. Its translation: CASSRTSGRFSQYF.

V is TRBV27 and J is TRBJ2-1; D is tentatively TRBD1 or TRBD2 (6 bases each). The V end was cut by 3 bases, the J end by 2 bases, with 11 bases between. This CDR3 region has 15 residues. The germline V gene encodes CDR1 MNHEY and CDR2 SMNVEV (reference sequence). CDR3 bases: TGTGCCAGCAGTTTCAGGGGAGGCCCCTACAATGAGCAGTTCTTC. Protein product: CASSFRGGPYNEQFF.

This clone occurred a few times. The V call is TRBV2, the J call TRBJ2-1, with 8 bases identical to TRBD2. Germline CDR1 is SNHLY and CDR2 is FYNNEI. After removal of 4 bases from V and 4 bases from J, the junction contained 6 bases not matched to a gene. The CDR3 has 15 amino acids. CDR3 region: CASSAAGERYNEQFF. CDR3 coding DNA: TGTGCCAGCAGTGCAGCGGGAGAGAGGTACAATGAGCAGTTCTTC.

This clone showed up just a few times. This CDR3 reads CAWTPGGLSQPQHF. The DNA of the CDR3 is TGTGCCTGGACCCCAGGGGGCCTCAGCCAGCCCCAGCATTTT. This sequence joins TRBV30 and TRBJ1-5, with 8 bases aligning to TRBD1. CDR1 GTSNPN and CDR2 SVGIG come from the germline V gene (reference sequence). The CDR3 loop spans 14 amino acids. After removal of 4 bases from V and 7 bases from J, the junction contained 9 bases not matched to a gene.

The CDR3 DNA follows: TGTGCCACAGGGAAGACTGAAGCTTTCTTT. Protein sequence: CATGKTEAFF. The chain combines TRBV7-9 with TRBJ1-1; perhaps TRBD1 as D (5 bases). The CDR3 is made up of 10 amino acids. V was clipped by 10 bases and J by 5 bases, with 8 bases between them. Germline CDR1 and CDR2: SEHNR and FQNEAQ (reference sequence).

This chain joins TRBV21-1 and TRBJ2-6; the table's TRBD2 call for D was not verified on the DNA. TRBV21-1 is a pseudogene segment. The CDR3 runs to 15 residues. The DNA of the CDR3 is TGTGCCAACACTGGACTGGGCTCCGGGGCCAACGTCCTGACTTTC. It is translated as CANTGLGSGANVLTF.

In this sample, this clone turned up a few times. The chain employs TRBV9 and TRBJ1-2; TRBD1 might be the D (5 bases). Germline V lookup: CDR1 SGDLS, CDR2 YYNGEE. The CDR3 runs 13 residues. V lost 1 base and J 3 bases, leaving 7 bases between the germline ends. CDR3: CASSVKGDYGYTF. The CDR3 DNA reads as TGTGCCAGCAGCGTAAAAGGGGACTATGGCTACACCTTC.

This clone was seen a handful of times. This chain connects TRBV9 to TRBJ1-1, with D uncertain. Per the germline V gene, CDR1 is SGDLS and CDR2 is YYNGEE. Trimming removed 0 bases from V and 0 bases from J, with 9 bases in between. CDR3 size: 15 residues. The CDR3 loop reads CASSVGRTVNTEAFF. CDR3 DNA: TGTGCCAGCAGCGTAGGTAGGACGGTGAACACTGAAGCTTTCTTT.

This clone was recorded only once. CDR3 DNA sequence: TGTGCCAGCAGCTTCAACAGGGGAGAGACCCAGTACTTC. It codes for CASSFNRGETQYF. The V call is TRBV7-6, the J call TRBJ2-5, with 7 bases identical to TRBD1. The CDR3 is 13 residues long. Germline CDR1 is SGHVS and CDR2 is FNYEAQ. V shed 3 bases and J 4 bases; nucleotides not matched to a gene: 2.

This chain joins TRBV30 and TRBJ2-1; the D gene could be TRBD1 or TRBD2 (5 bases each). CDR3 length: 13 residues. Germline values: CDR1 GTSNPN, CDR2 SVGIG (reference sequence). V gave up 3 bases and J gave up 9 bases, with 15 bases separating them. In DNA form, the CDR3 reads TGTGCCTGGAGGGGTCGCAGGGAGACTGAGCAGTTCTTC. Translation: CAWRGRRETEQFF.

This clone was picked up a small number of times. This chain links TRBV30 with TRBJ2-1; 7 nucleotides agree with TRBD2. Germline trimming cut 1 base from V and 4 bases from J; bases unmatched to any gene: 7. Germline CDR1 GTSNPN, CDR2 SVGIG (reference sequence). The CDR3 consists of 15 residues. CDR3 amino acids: CAWSEASGLYNEQFF. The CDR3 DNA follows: TGTGCCTGGAGTGAGGCTAGCGGACTTTACAATGAGCAGTTCTTC.

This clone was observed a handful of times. The CDR3 bases are TGCAGCGTTGCAAGGGGAGATGAAAAACTGTTTTTT. This encodes CSVARGDEKLFF. V gene TRBV29-1 combines with J gene TRBJ1-4, with D possibly matching TRBD1 (5 bases). Germline lookup yields CDR1 SQVTM and CDR2 ANQGSEA. The germline V and J ends were trimmed by 4 bases and 6 bases, with 9 bases remaining between them. The CDR3 is 12 residues long.

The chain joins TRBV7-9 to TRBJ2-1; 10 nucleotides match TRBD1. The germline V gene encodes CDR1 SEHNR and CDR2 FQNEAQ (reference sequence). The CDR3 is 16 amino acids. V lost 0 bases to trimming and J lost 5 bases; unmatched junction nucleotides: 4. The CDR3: CASSLARDRGNNEQFF. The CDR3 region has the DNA TGTGCCAGCAGCTTAGCCCGGGACAGGGGTAACAATGAGCAGTTCTTC. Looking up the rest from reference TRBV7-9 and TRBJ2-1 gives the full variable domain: DTGVSQNPRHKITKRGQNVTFRCDPISEHNRLYWYRQTLGQGPEFLTYFQNEAQLEKSRLLSDRFSAERPKGSFSTLEIQRTEQGDSAMYLCASSLARDRGNNEQFFGPGTRLTVL.

CDR3 coding DNA: TGCGCCAGCAGCTCGGGGGCCCCCGGAGAGACCCAGTACTTC. Amino acid sequence: CASSSGAPGETQYF. The rearrangement links TRBV5-1 to TRBJ2-5; tentatively, D is TRBD1 or TRBD2 (6 bases each). CDR1 and CDR2 (germline): SGHRS, YFSETQ. CDR3 length: 14 amino acids. Trimming cost V 3 bases and J 4 bases, with 13 bases left between them.

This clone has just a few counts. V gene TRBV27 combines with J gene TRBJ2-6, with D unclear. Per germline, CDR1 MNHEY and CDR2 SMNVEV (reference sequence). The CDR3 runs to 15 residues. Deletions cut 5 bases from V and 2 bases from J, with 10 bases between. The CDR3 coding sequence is TGTGCCAGCAGTCTTTGGGCTGCTGGGGCCAACGTCCTGACTTTC. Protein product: CASSLWAAGANVLTF.

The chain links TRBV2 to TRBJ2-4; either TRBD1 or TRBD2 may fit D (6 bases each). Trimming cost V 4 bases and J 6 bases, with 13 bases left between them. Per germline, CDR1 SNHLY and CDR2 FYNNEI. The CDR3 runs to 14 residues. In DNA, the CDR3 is TGTGCCAGCAGTGTCGGGGGCGACGGAAACATTCAGTACTTC. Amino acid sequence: CASSVGGDGNIQYF.

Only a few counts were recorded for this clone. This chain's CDR3 is CASSSPGLSSPYGYTF. The CDR3 bases are TGTGCCAGCAGCTCGCCAGGACTGAGCTCCCCCTATGGCTACACCTTC. The rearrangement uses TRBV7-9 and TRBJ1-2; D is ambiguous. The CDR3 consists of 16 residues. Trimming pared 4 bases from V and 4 bases from J, leaving 19 bases between. CDR1 SEHNR and CDR2 FQNEAQ come from the germline V gene (reference sequence).

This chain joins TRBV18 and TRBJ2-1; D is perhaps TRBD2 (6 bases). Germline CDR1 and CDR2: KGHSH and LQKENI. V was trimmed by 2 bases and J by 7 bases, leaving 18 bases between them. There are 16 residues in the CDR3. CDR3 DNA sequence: TGTGCCAGCTCACCAGCCTCCGGGGGAGCGGTAAATGAGCAGTTCTTC. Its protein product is CASSPASGGAVNEQFF.

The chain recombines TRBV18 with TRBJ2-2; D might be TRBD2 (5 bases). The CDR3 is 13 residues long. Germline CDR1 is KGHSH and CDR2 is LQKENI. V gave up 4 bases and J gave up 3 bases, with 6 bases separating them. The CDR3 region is CASSQRDTGELFF. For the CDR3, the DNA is TGTGCCAGCTCACAGAGGGACACCGGGGAGCTGTTTTTT.

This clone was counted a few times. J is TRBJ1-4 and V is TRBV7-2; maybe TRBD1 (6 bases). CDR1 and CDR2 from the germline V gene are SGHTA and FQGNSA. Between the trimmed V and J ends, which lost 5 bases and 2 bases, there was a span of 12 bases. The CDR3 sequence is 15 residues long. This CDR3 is CASSLGGRTNEKLFF. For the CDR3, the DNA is TGTGCCAGCAGCCTAGGGGGGCGCACTAATGAAAAACTGTTTTTT.

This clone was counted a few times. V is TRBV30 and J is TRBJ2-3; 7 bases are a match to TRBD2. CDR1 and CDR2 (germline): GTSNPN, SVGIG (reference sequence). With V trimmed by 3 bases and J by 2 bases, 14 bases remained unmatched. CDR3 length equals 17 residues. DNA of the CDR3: TGTGCCTGGAGGGGGGATCGCGGGAGAGGTCCCACAGATACGCAGTATTTT. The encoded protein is CAWRGDRGRGPTDTQYF.

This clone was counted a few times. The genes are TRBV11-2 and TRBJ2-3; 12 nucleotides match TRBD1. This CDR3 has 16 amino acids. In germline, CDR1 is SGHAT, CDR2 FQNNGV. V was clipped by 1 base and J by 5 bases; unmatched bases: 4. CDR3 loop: CASSLVGQGAVDTQYF. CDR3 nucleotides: TGTGCCAGCAGCTTAGTGGGACAGGGGGCCGTAGATACGCAGTATTTT. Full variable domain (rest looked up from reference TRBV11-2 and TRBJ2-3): EAGVAQSPRYKIIEKRQSVAFWCNPISGHATLYWYQQILGQGPKLLIQFQNNGVVDDSQLPKDRFSAERLKGVDSTLKIQPAKLEDSAVYLCASSLVGQGAVDTQYFGPGTRLTVL.

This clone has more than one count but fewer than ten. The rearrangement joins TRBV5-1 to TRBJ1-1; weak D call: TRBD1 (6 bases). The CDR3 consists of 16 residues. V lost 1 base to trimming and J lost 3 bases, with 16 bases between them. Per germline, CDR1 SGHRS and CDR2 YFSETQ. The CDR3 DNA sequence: TGCGCCAGCAGCTTGAGTTTTGGGGGGCTTGACACTGAAGCTTTCTTT. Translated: CASSLSFGGLDTEAFF.